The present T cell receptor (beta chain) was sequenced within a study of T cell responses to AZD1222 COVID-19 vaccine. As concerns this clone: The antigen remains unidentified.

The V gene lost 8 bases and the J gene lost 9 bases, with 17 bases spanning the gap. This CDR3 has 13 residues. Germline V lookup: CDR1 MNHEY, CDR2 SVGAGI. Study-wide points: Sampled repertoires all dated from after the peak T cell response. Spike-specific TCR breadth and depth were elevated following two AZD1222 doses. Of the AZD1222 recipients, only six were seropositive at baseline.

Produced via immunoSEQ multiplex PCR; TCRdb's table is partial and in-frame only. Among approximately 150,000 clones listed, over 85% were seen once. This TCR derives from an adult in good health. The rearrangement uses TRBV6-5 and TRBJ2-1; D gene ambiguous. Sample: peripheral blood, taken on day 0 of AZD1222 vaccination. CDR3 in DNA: TGTGCCAGCCAAAGCCCTGAAGGGTTTGAGCAGTTCTTC. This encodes CASQSPEGFEQFF.